A selection of T cell receptor beta chains follows, all from one sample in a study of T-cell reconstitution after alpha-beta-depleted transplantation in children. MiXCR, run by TCRdb on the PCR reads, gives a single entry per CDR3 protein. The table includes about 200,000 distinct CDR3 sequences, approximately 15% detected once. Sequences were derived from PBMCs from the stem cell graft donor, sampled from the stem cell graft. Receptors originate from a human donor who donated a stem cell graft to a child with acute lymphoblastic leukemia. The CDR3 runs from the conserved cysteine through the conserved F or W. A D gene is named only where the DNA matches it firmly. Some rows mark clone size as missing; the rest say once, few, many or name a class of expanded clone.

J	D	V	size	CDR3	DNA
TRBJ2-1	-	TRBV6-2/TRBV6-3	many	CASSYSPTDNEQFF	TGTGCCAGCAGTTACTCCCCGACAGACAATGAGCAGTTCTTC
TRBJ2-2	-	TRBV12-3/TRBV12-4	-	CASSRTGPNTGELFF	TGTGCCAGCAGTCGGACGGGACCGAACACCGGGGAGCTGTTTTTT
TRBJ1-2	TRBD1	TRBV6-4	many	CASSDSNRGTGYTF	TGTGCCAGCAGTGACTCTAACAGGGGGACTGGCTACACCTTC
TRBJ2-7	TRBD1	TRBV7-9	many	CASSLVSGDRAYEQYF	TGTGCCAGCAGCTTAGTCAGTGGGGACAGGGCCTACGAGCAGTACTTC
TRBJ2-3	TRBD2	TRBV5-4	many	CASSLAAGAQDTQYF	TGTGCCAGCAGCTTGGCTGCGGGAGCCCAAGATACGCAGTATTTT
TRBJ1-5	-	TRBV12-3/TRBV12-4	many	CASSLETASNQPQHF	TGTGCCAGCAGTTTAGAGACAGCTAGCAATCAGCCCCAGCATTTT
TRBJ1-1	TRBD1	TRBV5-1	-	CASSYGQGAEAFF	TGCGCCAGCAGTTACGGACAGGGGGCTGAAGCTTTCTTT
TRBJ1-1	-	TRBV29-1	many	CSVYREGTEAFF	TGCAGCGTTTATAGGGAGGGGACTGAAGCTTTCTTT
TRBJ1-2	-	TRBV28	many	CASSSGPSLYGYTF	TGTGCCAGCAGTTCCGGGCCCAGCCTCTATGGCTACACCTTC
TRBJ2-7	-	TRBV5-1	many	CASSLVPTGAYEQYF	TGCGCCAGCAGCTTGGTCCCAACAGGCGCCTACGAGCAGTACTTC
TRBJ2-3	-	TRBV12-3/TRBV12-4	many	CASSRTTSLADTQYF	TGTGCCAGCAGCCGGACTACTAGTCTAGCAGATACGCAGTATTTT
TRBJ1-1	-	TRBV6-5	many	CASSYSGGETTEAFF	TGTGCCAGCAGTTACTCAGGGGGAGAGACCACTGAAGCTTTCTTT
TRBJ2-5	TRBD2	TRBV7-9	-	CASSQTRGSGQETQYF	TGTGCCAGCAGCCAAACGCGGGGGTCGGGCCAAGAGACCCAGTACTTC
TRBJ2-7	TRBD1	TRBV30	-	CAWSRDRVGEQYF	TGTGCCTGGAGCAGGGACAGGGTTGGCGAGCAGTACTTC
TRBJ2-1	-	TRBV5-1	many	CASSLGWFRGTPYNEQFF	TGCGCCAGCAGCTTGGGCTGGTTCAGAGGCACTCCCTACAATGAGCAGTTCTTC
TRBJ2-1	-	TRBV20-1	many	CSARILGRYNEQFF	TGCAGTGCTAGAATTCTTGGGAGGTACAATGAGCAGTTCTTC
TRBJ2-1	TRBD2	TRBV5-1	-	CASSQTSGSIFNEQFF	TGCGCCAGCAGCCAAACCAGCGGGAGCATTTTCAATGAGCAGTTCTTC
TRBJ1-5	-	TRBV28	many	CASSPPSGSDNQPQHF	TGTGCCAGCAGTCCCCCGTCAGGATCCGACAATCAGCCCCAGCATTTT
TRBJ2-1	-	TRBV10-3	many	CAISTGTRSSYNEQFF	TGTGCCATCAGCACGGGCACGAGGAGCTCCTACAATGAGCAGTTCTTC
TRBJ2-7	-	TRBV10-3	many	CAISESLRGEVYEQYF	TGTGCCATCAGTGAGTCGTTGCGGGGAGAGGTCTACGAGCAGTACTTC
TRBJ1-1	TRBD1	TRBV29-1	-	CSVGQATSSTEAFF	TGCAGCGTCGGACAGGCAACATCCTCCACTGAAGCTTTCTTT
TRBJ2-1	-	TRBV7-9	many	CASSSTGLVNEQFF	TGTGCCAGCAGCTCGACAGGACTAGTCAATGAGCAGTTCTTC